Below, one T cell receptor (beta chain) is given with its context. Its specificity is unknown. CDR1 is MNHEY, CDR2 SMNVEV, per germline (reference sequence). V was clipped by 0 bases and J by 2 bases, with 11 bases between them. This CDR3 has 16 amino acids. Averaging roughly 120 mL, one heparinised blood draw came from each individual donor. These data belong to a study of beta chain features in type 1 diabetes. About the research overall: Examination of sorted cells across all samples involved more than 85,000,000 cells.

Study-wide results and limits: Shortening of TCRB CDR3s, moderate but significant, appeared in all four CD4+ subsets of Type 1 diabetes patients.

Expressed TCRB transcripts were sequenced, since all the RNA that had been isolated was reverse transcribed. Average reads for naive, central memory and regulatory T cell samples were about 4 million. The table came from immunoSEQ multiplex PCR; TCRdb's copy has only in-frame clones and leaves some out. The data show approximately 340,000 clones, about 15% seen once. Material: naive CD4+ T cells from blood. The origin of this receptor is a woman in her late teens or twenties in good health. The V gene is TRBV27, the J gene TRBJ1-5; maybe TRBD1 (5 bases). This CDR3 reads CASSLSSGGGNQPQHF. DNA for the CDR3: TGTGCCAGCAGTTTATCATCGGGAGGGGGCAATCAGCCCCAGCATTTT.